This entry lists 17 T cell receptor beta chains sequenced from one sample in a study of CD8 T cells in ankylosing spondylitis (dated by TCRdb to 2017 to 2019). Library preparation was by 5' RACE. TCRdb names Illumina HiSeq 2500 as the instrument used. TCRdb cleaned the public reads at Q25 with fastp, built clones with MiXCR and kept in-frame beta chains. Under each unique CDR3 protein, matching rows form one entry showing the most common genes and DNA. The sample contains 150,000 to 200,000 distinct CDR3 sequences, about a sixth of them found a single time. About 8.2% of the sample comes from the top ten. The specimen sequenced was blood, either unsorted or a sorted T cell fraction (not recorded which). Receptor source: a male donor with ankylosing spondylitis or in good health (not recorded which).

The V call is TRBV6-2 or TRBV6-3, the J call TRBJ1-1; possible D gene TRBD1, 5 bases. The V end lost 2 bases, the J end lost 6 bases, and 22 bases lay between the germline ends. CDR3 length: 17 amino acids. Germline V lookup: CDR1 MNHEY, CDR2 SVGEGT. The CDR3 sequence: CASSYPRGTDPRAEAFF. The CDR3 region has the DNA TGTGCCAGCAGTTACCCGAGAGGGACGGACCCCCGGGCTGAAGCTTTCTTT.

A remark on this clonotype: This could be a read error, since a much larger clone is one nucleotide away. The V call is TRBV18, the J call TRBJ2-3; the D gene is possibly TRBD1 (6 bases). The CDR3 loop spans 15 amino acids. Germline V lookup: CDR1 KGHSH, CDR2 LQKENI. Between the trimmed V and J ends, which lost 4 bases and 2 bases, there was a span of 13 bases. The CDR3 protein is CASSRGTNYTDTQYF. In DNA form, the CDR3 reads TGTGCCAGCTCACGTGGGACAAATTACACAGATACGCAGTATTTT.

The CDR3 here is CASSHDGVETQYF. CDR3 in DNA: TGCGCCAGCAGTCATGATGGAGTAGAGACCCAGTACTTC. The genes are TRBV23-1 and TRBJ2-5; D unresolved. TRBV23-1 is annotated as an ORF whose role is uncertain. This CDR3 is 13 amino acids long. Trimming removed 3 bases at V and 4 bases at J, with 9 bases between.

This clonotype occurred many times. The CDR3 sequence: CASSRGARGEKLFF. For the CDR3, the DNA is TGTGCCAGCAGTAGGGGTGCGCGGGGTGAAAAACTGTTTTTT. The chain is built from TRBV6-1 and TRBJ1-4, with a possible D match to TRBD1 (5 bases). Germline V lookup: CDR1 MNHNS, CDR2 SASEGT. The CDR3 has 14 residues. V was clipped by 5 bases and J by 7 bases, with 14 bases between them.

The table lists this clonotype with many counts. This chain links TRBV5-1 with TRBJ2-1; D gene uncertain. CDR1 is SGHRS and CDR2 is YFSETQ in the germline V gene. This CDR3 contains 16 residues. V gave up 6 bases and J gave up 0 bases, with 16 bases separating them. The CDR3 DNA follows: TGCGCCAGCAACGCGCTGGGATCAAGCTCCTACAATGAGCAGTTCTTC. Protein product: CASNALGSSSYNEQFF.

This clonotype was counted between two and nine times. The rearrangement joins TRBV2 to TRBJ2-5; 8 bases match TRBD1. The V segment lost 10 bases and the J segment 0 bases; nucleotides outside the gene matches: 7. Germline lookup yields CDR1 SNHLY and CDR2 FYNNEI. This CDR3 is built from 14 residues. This CDR3 reads CATDRGQYQETQYF. The CDR3 coding sequence is TGTGCCACCGACAGGGGACAGTACCAAGAGACCCAGTACTTC. Variable domain in full (rest from reference TRBV2 and TRBJ2-5): EPEVTQTPSHQVTQMGQEVILRCVPISNHLYFYWYRQILGQKVEFLVSFYNNEISEKSEIFDDQFSVERPDGSNFTLKIRSTKLEDSAMYFCATDRGQYQETQYFGPGTRLLVL.

This chain joins TRBV4-1 and TRBJ2-2; 10 positions agree with TRBD1. The CDR3 has 15 amino acids. The trim removed 1 base at V and 6 bases at J, leaving 2 bases unmatched. CDR1 is MGHRA, CDR2 YSYEKL, per germline. This CDR3 is CASSQGQGAAGELFF. DNA of the CDR3: TGCGCCAGCAGCCAAGGACAGGGGGCGGCCGGGGAGCTGTTTTTT.

This clonotype showed up just a few times. The chain couples TRBV3-1 to TRBJ2-1, with 7 bases that match TRBD2. Trimming took 0 bases from V and 4 from J; bases not matched to a gene: 6. Per germline, CDR1 LGHDT and CDR2 YNNKEL (reference sequence). This CDR3 comprises 16 residues. CDR3 sequence reads: CASSQERRELYNEQFF. The CDR3 nucleotides are TGTGCCAGCAGCCAAGAGCGGCGGGAGTTATACAATGAGCAGTTCTTC.

The chain recombines TRBV4-1 with TRBJ2-6, with D uncertain. Germline-derived CDR1 and CDR2 are MGHRA and YSYEKL. V gave up 5 bases and J gave up 4 bases, with 12 bases separating them. This CDR3 is 15 amino acids long. In nucleotides, the CDR3 is TGCGCCAGCAGCTCCCCCGGCCGCGGGGCCAACGTCCTGACTTTC. The encoded protein is CASSSPGRGANVLTF.

The chain is built from TRBV28 and TRBJ1-2; D is unclear. The CDR3 spans 11 residues. Between the trimmed V and J ends, which lost 4 bases and 7 bases, there was a span of 7 bases. Germline CDR1 reads MDHEN; CDR2 reads SYDVKM. CDR3 loop: CASSSRPGYTF. CDR3 DNA sequence: TGTGCCAGCAGTTCGCGGCCTGGCTACACCTTC.

This clonotype was found a few times. The genes are TRBV5-1 and TRBJ2-3; 10 nucleotides agree with TRBD2. V shed 3 bases, J shed 6 bases, and the junction held 7 bases outside the gene matches. In germline, CDR1 is SGHRS, CDR2 YFSETQ. The length of the CDR3 is 15 residues. The CDR3 DNA reads TGCGCCAGCAGCTCAGGGGTAGCGGGAGGCGATACGCAGTATTTT. Amino acids: CASSSGVAGGDTQYF.

This clonotype was seen ten or more times. V usage is TRBV29-1 and J usage is TRBJ1-3; D unclear. V was trimmed by 4 bases and J by 0 bases, leaving 4 bases between them. Germline CDR1 is SQVTM and CDR2 is ANQGSEA. The CDR3 has 12 residues. The CDR3 protein is CSVAGSGNTIYF. As DNA, the CDR3 is TGCAGCGTTGCCGGCTCTGGAAACACCATATATTTT.

The chain carries TRBV7-2 and TRBJ2-5; unclear D gene. This CDR3 is 13 amino acids long. Germline V lookup: CDR1 SGHTA, CDR2 FQGNSA. V was pared by 5 bases and J by 1 base, with 8 bases between. The CDR3 reads CASSHDIQETQYF. In DNA, the CDR3 is TGTGCCAGCAGCCATGACATCCAAGAGACCCAGTACTTC.

This clonotype came up many times. The gene calls are TRBV29-1 and TRBJ2-7; 9 nucleotides agree with TRBD2. CDR3 length equals 16 residues. J gave up 3 bases and V 0 bases, and 9 bases lay outside the gene matches. CDR1 and CDR2 from the germline V gene are SQVTM and ANQGSEA. CDR3 nucleotide sequence: TGCAGCGTTGAAGAGGGTAGCGGGAGCCTGAACTACGAGCAGTACTTC. Translation: CSVEEGSGSLNYEQYF.

This chain joins TRBV29-1 and TRBJ2-3; D perhaps matches TRBD1 (5 bases). This CDR3 has 11 residues. The V end was cut by 3 bases, the J end by 6 bases, with 7 bases between. The germline CDR1 and CDR2 sequences are SQVTM and ANQGSEA. The chain's CDR3 is CSVDQGDTQYF. CDR3 in DNA: TGCAGCGTTGATCAGGGCGATACGCAGTATTTT.

This clonotype was observed at least ten times. The genes are TRBV10-3 and TRBJ2-3, with unresolved D. CDR3 size: 12 residues. V gave up 2 bases and J gave up 8 bases, with 8 bases separating them. Germline assignment: CDR1 ENHRY and CDR2 SYGVKD. Written as DNA, the CDR3 is TGTGCCATCAGTGAGCCCGTGGGTACGCAGTATTTT. It yields the protein CAISEPVGTQYF.

This clonotype has a count of ten or more. The V gene is TRBV28, the J gene TRBJ1-5, with D tentatively TRBD1 (5 bases). CDR1 MDHEN and CDR2 SYDVKM come from the germline V gene. The CDR3 is made up of 15 amino acids. V lost 11 bases and J 6 bases, leaving 23 bases between the germline ends. The CDR3 here is CALSSGQGGSQPQHF. DNA of the CDR3: TGTGCCTTGTCGTCCGGTCAGGGTGGGAGTCAGCCCCAGCATTTT.